Listed below are T cell receptor beta chains from one sample, sequenced in a study of blood T cell repertoires in COVID-19. Clones were read by immunoSEQ multiplex PCR, and TCRdb kept only the in-frame ones, dropping some. The sample shows approximately 84,000 clones, around four fifths of them seen only once. The sequenced material came from peripheral blood. Source of these receptors: a human donor in a cohort sampled during active COVID-19. CDR3s include the opening cysteine and the closing phenylalanine or tryptophan. A D gene is named only where the DNA matches it firmly. Clone size is stated in some rows and not others, as once, few, many or a class when expanded.

D gene: .; clone size: few; J gene: TRBJ2-3; V gene: TRBV6-1; CDR3 protein: CASSERGGASPDTQYF; CDR3 DNA: TGTGCCAGCAGTGAACGTGGGGGGGCCTCTCCAGATACGCAGTATTTT
D gene: .; clone size: .; J gene: TRBJ1-1; V gene: TRBV5-1; CDR3 protein: CASSLGVRRNTEAFF; CDR3 DNA: TGCGCCAGCAGCTTGGGAGTGAGGAGGAACACTGAAGCTTTCTTT
D gene: .; clone size: .; J gene: TRBJ2-5; V gene: TRBV6-6; CDR3 protein: CASSYGAAGIPETQYF; CDR3 DNA: TGTGCCAGCAGTTACGGAGCCGCGGGGATCCCAGAGACCCAGTACTTC
D gene: .; clone size: .; J gene: TRBJ1-3; V gene: TRBV6-5; CDR3 protein: CASSYYTGNTIYF; CDR3 DNA: TGTGCCAGCAGTTACTATACAGGAAACACCATATATTTT
D gene: .; clone size: .; J gene: TRBJ2-2; V gene: TRBV7-2; CDR3 protein: CASSLGFSSGELFF; CDR3 DNA: TGTGCCAGCAGCTTAGGTTTTTCGTCCGGGGAGCTGTTTTTT
D gene: .; clone size: .; J gene: TRBJ2-7; V gene: TRBV18; CDR3 protein: CASSPPRSYEQYF; CDR3 DNA: TGTGCCAGCTCACCACCGAGGTCCTACGAGCAGTACTTC
D gene: TRBD1; clone size: .; J gene: TRBJ2-7; V gene: TRBV27; CDR3 protein: CASSLLGTVSYEQYF; CDR3 DNA: TGTGCCAGCAGTTTATTGGGGACAGTCAGTTACGAGCAGTACTTC
D gene: .; clone size: .; J gene: TRBJ1-5; V gene: TRBV4-1; CDR3 protein: CASSTTGGFSNQPQHF; CDR3 DNA: TGCGCCAGCAGCACAACCGGGGGGTTTAGCAATCAGCCCCAGCATTTT
D gene: TRBD2; clone size: .; J gene: TRBJ2-2; V gene: TRBV4-1; CDR3 protein: CASRWTSGGRSAGELFF; CDR3 DNA: TGCGCCAGCAGATGGACTAGCGGGGGGAGGTCCGCCGGGGAGCTGTTTTTT
D gene: TRBD2; clone size: .; J gene: TRBJ2-2; V gene: TRBV15; CDR3 protein: CATSRGGTSMNGELFF; CDR3 DNA: TGTGCCACCAGCAGGGGTGGGACTAGCATGAACGGGGAGCTGTTTTTT
D gene: TRBD1; clone size: .; J gene: TRBJ2-7; V gene: TRBV28; CDR3 protein: CASSSGGQVKQYF; CDR3 DNA: TGTGCCAGCAGTTCCGGGGGACAGGTCAAGCAGTACTTC
D gene: .; clone size: .; J gene: TRBJ1-1; V gene: TRBV6-5; CDR3 protein: CASRPTRQNTEAFF; CDR3 DNA: TGTGCCAGCAGACCCACCAGACAGAACACTGAAGCTTTCTTT
D gene: .; clone size: .; J gene: TRBJ1-1; V gene: TRBV7-9; CDR3 protein: CASSLPSQGVDTEAFF; CDR3 DNA: TGTGCCAGCAGCTTACCATCACAGGGTGTCGACACTGAAGCTTTCTTT
D gene: .; clone size: .; J gene: TRBJ1-2; V gene: TRBV28; CDR3 protein: CASSLEGQRAYGYTF; CDR3 DNA: TGTGCCAGCAGTTTAGAAGGACAGAGGGCCTATGGCTACACCTTC
D gene: TRBD1; clone size: .; J gene: TRBJ1-2; V gene: TRBV30; CDR3 protein: CAWSQTGVGYTF; CDR3 DNA: TGTGCCTGGAGCCAGACAGGGGTTGGCTACACCTTC
D gene: TRBD2; clone size: .; J gene: TRBJ2-5; V gene: TRBV7-7; CDR3 protein: CASSRTSGNQETQYF; CDR3 DNA: TGTGCCAGCTCCAGGACTAGCGGGAACCAAGAGACCCAGTACTTC
D gene: TRBD1; clone size: few; J gene: TRBJ1-1; V gene: TRBV28; CDR3 protein: CASSTGGTGGEAFF; CDR3 DNA: TGTGCCAGCAGTACCGGCGGGACAGGGGGCGAAGCTTTCTTT
D gene: .; clone size: few; J gene: TRBJ2-1; V gene: TRBV2; CDR3 protein: CASSELWHNEQFF; CDR3 DNA: TGTGCCAGCAGCGAACTCTGGCACAATGAGCAGTTCTTC
D gene: TRBD2; clone size: few; J gene: TRBJ2-7; V gene: TRBV5-1; CDR3 protein: CASSSTSAEQYF; CDR3 DNA: TGCGCCAGCAGCTCGACTAGCGCCGAGCAGTACTTC
D gene: TRBD2; clone size: .; J gene: TRBJ2-3; V gene: TRBV12-3/TRBV12-4; CDR3 protein: CASTGGRADTQYF; CDR3 DNA: TGTGCCAGCACGGGGGGTCGCGCAGATACGCAGTATTTT
D gene: TRBD2; clone size: .; J gene: TRBJ2-2; V gene: TRBV27; CDR3 protein: CASRLAGGPGGELFF; CDR3 DNA: TGTGCCAGCAGACTAGCGGGAGGGCCGGGCGGGGAGCTGTTTTTT
D gene: TRBD1; clone size: .; J gene: TRBJ2-7; V gene: TRBV30; CDR3 protein: CAIDRDPPYEQYF; CDR3 DNA: TGTGCCATCGACAGGGATCCCCCTTACGAGCAGTACTTC
D gene: TRBD1; clone size: .; J gene: TRBJ2-7; V gene: TRBV19; CDR3 protein: CASSISGTGAYEQYF; CDR3 DNA: TGTGCCAGTAGTATTTCCGGGACAGGAGCCTACGAGCAGTACTTC
D gene: .; clone size: .; J gene: TRBJ2-3; V gene: TRBV6-5; CDR3 protein: CASSRARGWTDTQYF; CDR3 DNA: TGTGCCAGCTCTAGGGCCCGAGGGTGGACAGATACGCAGTATTTT
D gene: TRBD2; clone size: .; J gene: TRBJ2-1; V gene: TRBV27; CDR3 protein: CASRTSGRSSYNEQFF; CDR3 DNA: TGTGCCAGCAGGACTAGCGGAAGGAGCTCCTACAATGAGCAGTTCTTC
D gene: TRBD2; clone size: .; J gene: TRBJ2-5; V gene: TRBV19; CDR3 protein: CASSPTTGSGGGYQETQYF; CDR3 DNA: TGTGCCAGTAGCCCAACCACGGGGAGCGGGGGAGGGTACCAAGAGACCCAGTACTTC
D gene: TRBD2; clone size: few; J gene: TRBJ2-1; V gene: TRBV19; CDR3 protein: CASSRELSGWRHNEQFF; CDR3 DNA: TGTGCCAGTAGTAGGGAACTTAGCGGGTGGAGACACAATGAGCAGTTCTTC
D gene: .; clone size: .; J gene: TRBJ1-1; V gene: TRBV19; CDR3 protein: CASSIEGHRVTEAFF; CDR3 DNA: TGTGCCAGTAGTATAGAGGGGCATCGGGTCACTGAAGCTTTCTTT
D gene: .; clone size: .; J gene: TRBJ2-7; V gene: TRBV5-1; CDR3 protein: CASSEGQGGDEQYF; CDR3 DNA: TGCGCCAGCAGCGAAGGACAGGGAGGGGACGAGCAGTACTTC
D gene: TRBD2; clone size: .; J gene: TRBJ2-2; V gene: TRBV5-1; CDR3 protein: CASSETSGSTGELFF; CDR3 DNA: TGCGCCAGCAGCGAGACTAGCGGGAGCACCGGGGAGCTGTTTTTT
D gene: TRBD1; clone size: .; J gene: TRBJ1-3; V gene: TRBV30; CDR3 protein: CALTGGSGNTIYF; CDR3 DNA: TGTGCCTTAACAGGGGGCTCTGGAAACACCATATATTTT
D gene: TRBD2; clone size: .; J gene: TRBJ2-6; V gene: TRBV7-8; CDR3 protein: CASSFSTSGSGGANVLTF; CDR3 DNA: TGTGCCAGCAGCTTTAGTACTAGCGGGAGCGGTGGGGCCAACGTCCTGACTTTC
D gene: TRBD1; clone size: .; J gene: TRBJ2-6; V gene: TRBV5-4; CDR3 protein: CASSPGGSTGANVLTF; CDR3 DNA: TGTGCCAGCAGCCCAGGGGGATCGACAGGGGCCAACGTCCTGACTTTC
D gene: TRBD1; clone size: few; J gene: TRBJ1-2; V gene: TRBV5-4; CDR3 protein: CASSTGQEAYYGYTF; CDR3 DNA: TGTGCCAGCAGCACAGGACAGGAAGCCTACTATGGCTACACCTTC
D gene: .; clone size: once; J gene: TRBJ1-1; V gene: TRBV7-9; CDR3 protein: CASAIRDNVEAFF; CDR3 DNA: TGTGCCAGCGCGATCCGGGACAATGTTGAAGCTTTCTTT
D gene: TRBD2; clone size: .; J gene: TRBJ2-2; V gene: TRBV6-6; CDR3 protein: CASRRTSGGRVAELFF; CDR3 DNA: TGTGCCAGCAGAAGAACTAGCGGGGGGCGGGTAGCGGAGCTGTTTTTT
D gene: .; clone size: once; J gene: TRBJ2-2; V gene: TRBV28; CDR3 protein: CASSSNSLRRWKEPGELFF; CDR3 DNA: TGTGCCAGCAGCTCTAATTCTCTCCGAAGGTGGAAGGAGCCCGGGGAGCTGTTTTTT
D gene: .; clone size: .; J gene: TRBJ1-5; V gene: TRBV24-1; CDR3 protein: CATSDAGVRQPQHF; CDR3 DNA: TGTGCCACCAGTGACGCAGGGGTCCGTCAGCCCCAGCATTTT
D gene: TRBD1; clone size: few; J gene: TRBJ1-6; V gene: TRBV5-1; CDR3 protein: CASSLGLVDRGNSPLHF; CDR3 DNA: TGCGCCAGCAGCTTAGGGCTGGTGGACAGGGGCAATTCACCCCTCCACTTT
D gene: .; clone size: .; J gene: TRBJ1-2; V gene: TRBV28; CDR3 protein: CASSSRGRGYTF; CDR3 DNA: TGTGCCAGCAGTTCCAGGGGTAGGGGCTACACCTTC
D gene: .; clone size: .; J gene: TRBJ1-3; V gene: TRBV4-1; CDR3 protein: CASSLPTGERSGNTIYF; CDR3 DNA: TGCGCCAGCAGCCTTCCGACAGGTGAAAGGAGTGGAAACACCATATATTTT
D gene: .; clone size: .; J gene: TRBJ2-7; V gene: TRBV6-5; CDR3 protein: CASSLHPGQPYEQYF; CDR3 DNA: TGTGCCAGCAGTCTTCATCCGGGACAACCCTACGAGCAGTACTTC
D gene: TRBD1; clone size: .; J gene: TRBJ1-5; V gene: TRBV18; CDR3 protein: CASSPTTGGTGNQPQHF; CDR3 DNA: TGTGCCAGCTCACCGACCACAGGGGGAACAGGCAATCAGCCCCAGCATTTT
D gene: TRBD1; clone size: .; J gene: TRBJ2-1; V gene: TRBV27; CDR3 protein: CASSPRDRGKKTYNEQFF; CDR3 DNA: TGTGCCAGCAGCCCCCGGGACAGGGGTAAAAAAACCTACAATGAGCAGTTCTTC
D gene: .; clone size: .; J gene: TRBJ1-5; V gene: TRBV6-6; CDR3 protein: CASREDSLFNQPQHF; CDR3 DNA: TGTGCCAGCAGGGAGGACAGCCTATTCAATCAGCCCCAGCATTTT
D gene: TRBD2; clone size: .; J gene: TRBJ2-3; V gene: TRBV11-2; CDR3 protein: CASSLDGLWGGGDTQYF; CDR3 DNA: TGTGCCAGCAGCTTAGACGGTCTTTGGGGGGGAGGAGATACGCAGTATTTT
D gene: .; clone size: few; J gene: TRBJ1-1; V gene: TRBV19; CDR3 protein: CASTQVMNTEAFF; CDR3 DNA: TGTGCCAGTACCCAGGTTATGAACACTGAAGCTTTCTTT
D gene: .; clone size: .; J gene: TRBJ1-2; V gene: TRBV5-1; CDR3 protein: CASSLEQGWGYTF; CDR3 DNA: TGCGCCAGCAGCTTGGAACAGGGCTGGGGCTACACCTTC
D gene: .; clone size: .; J gene: TRBJ2-3; V gene: TRBV3-1/TRBV3-2; CDR3 protein: CASSQGLNAQYF; CDR3 DNA: TGTGCCAGCAGCCAAGGACTCAACGCGCAGTATTTT
D gene: TRBD2; clone size: few; J gene: TRBJ2-1; V gene: TRBV27; CDR3 protein: CASSLFGLAGSSYNEQFF; CDR3 DNA: TGTGCCAGCAGTTTATTTGGTCTAGCGGGAAGCTCCTACAATGAGCAGTTCTTC
D gene: TRBD2; clone size: few; J gene: TRBJ2-3; V gene: TRBV7-2; CDR3 protein: CASSLVPRGGLDTQYF; CDR3 DNA: TGTGCCAGCAGCTTAGTACCCCGCGGGGGTTTGGATACGCAGTATTTT
D gene: TRBD1; clone size: once; J gene: TRBJ1-3; V gene: TRBV6-4; CDR3 protein: CASRGTGSGNTIYF; CDR3 DNA: TGTGCCAGCAGGGGGACAGGGTCTGGAAACACCATATATTTT
D gene: TRBD1; clone size: .; J gene: TRBJ1-2; V gene: TRBV5-1; CDR3 protein: CASSLAGGGGYTF; CDR3 DNA: TGCGCCAGCAGCTTAGCAGGGGGCGGTGGCTACACCTTC
D gene: .; clone size: .; J gene: TRBJ1-1; V gene: TRBV5-1; CDR3 protein: CASSLEGALNTEAFF; CDR3 DNA: TGCGCCAGCAGCTTGGAGGGAGCGTTGAACACTGAAGCTTTCTTT
D gene: TRBD1; clone size: .; J gene: TRBJ2-1; V gene: TRBV7-8; CDR3 protein: CASSLEGTGGYNEQFF; CDR3 DNA: TGTGCCAGCAGCTTAGAAGGGACAGGGGGGTACAATGAGCAGTTCTTC
D gene: .; clone size: .; J gene: TRBJ1-4; V gene: TRBV10-3; CDR3 protein: CAISEGRLNEKLFF; CDR3 DNA: TGTGCCATCAGTGAAGGCAGGCTGAATGAAAAACTGTTTTTT
D gene: .; clone size: .; J gene: TRBJ1-2; V gene: TRBV7-9; CDR3 protein: CASTANSLYGYTF; CDR3 DNA: TGTGCCAGCACCGCCAACAGCCTCTATGGCTACACCTTC
D gene: TRBD1; clone size: once; J gene: TRBJ1-5; V gene: TRBV19; CDR3 protein: CASKTGGEGNQPQHF; CDR3 DNA: TGTGCCAGTAAGACAGGGGGCGAGGGCAATCAGCCCCAGCATTTT